This T cell receptor (beta chain) was captured in a study of blood T cell repertoires in COVID-19. In the study overall: Italy, Spain and the United States were the sources of the convalescent and acute COVID-19 samples. PBMCs, B-cell-depleted T cells, or T cells were the source of the cDNA or gDNA that made up the material.

CDR3 length: 17 residues. The V end lost 1 base, the J end lost 5 bases, and 17 bases lay between the germline ends. Germline values: CDR1 LNHDA, CDR2 SQIVND (reference sequence). Methods used by the authors: Estimation of nucleated cell counts was performed using reference gene primer amplification. Measured with immunoSEQ multiplex PCR; TCRdb has only the in-frame clones, and not every one. Clone size and V and J calls were adopted from that table, with D and trimming inferred from the DNA. The data show around 100,000 clones, around 92% seen once. This sequence originates from a man aged 45 to 65 with active COVID-19. The rearrangement links TRBV19 to TRBJ2-2; D remains unclear. The sequenced sample was peripheral blood. CDR3: CASSIGHLIISTGELFF. CDR3 DNA: TGTGCCAGTAGTATAGGACACCTCATAATTTCTACCGGGGAGCTGTTTTTT.